Given below is one TCR beta chain in context. Time point: pre-sensitization, week 0. The sample's treatment: therapeutic diphenylcyclopropenone sensitization with weekly scalp DPC. Original methodology: The number of TCRs in each sample had a median of approximately 96,000 and spanned roughly 23,224 to 750,000. TCRdb analysed the RACE reads with MiXCR anew, one entry per CDR3 protein. The V and J calls were not made by the authors but by TCRdb's processing. This table holds about 300,000 distinct CDR3 sequences, about 5% found once. This sample was included in a study of human T cells and chemical hapten exposure. The CDR3 has 13 residues. The J segment lost 9 bases and the V segment lost 5 bases, leaving 6 bases of the junction unmatched. CDR1 and CDR2 (germline): LNHDA, SQIVND (reference sequence).

The receptor comes from a woman between 18 and 29 years old with alopecia areata. Some clones in this sample may be carry-over from other donors' samples. Sequencing was performed on whole blood, taken in connection with sensitization to the hapten diphenylcyclopropenone (DPC). The rearrangement uses TRBV19 and TRBJ2-2, with 7 nucleotides matching TRBD2. The DNA for the CDR3 is TGTGCCAGTAGTCAGGCGGGGGACCGGGAGCTGTTTTTT. Translation: CASSQAGDRELFF.